This entry features one TCR beta chain sequence. The antigen is undetermined. Sorted subsets were amplified in replicate PCRs using 200 ng DNA, tens of thousands of T cell genomes. The data were produced by immunoSEQ multiplex PCR, yet TCRdb's version contains in-frame clones alone and is incomplete. The table lists millions of clones, 90% to 95% of them singletons. The sample belongs to a study of shared clonotypes between healthy human individuals. Study-wide results and limits: Larger estimated richness was generally seen in naive subsets than in memory subsets. Shared clonotypes: about 4.6% naive CD4, around 4% naive CD8, about 2.2% memory CD4, around 0.4% memory CD8.

The CDR3 totals 12 residues. V gave up 4 bases and J gave up 4 bases, with 7 bases separating them. Germline CDR1 is MDHEN and CDR2 is SYDVKM. This TCR was recovered from a man between 18 and 29 years old in good health. Some clones in this sample may be carry-over from other donors' samples. The chain joins TRBV28 to TRBJ1-2; tentative D call: TRBD1 (5 bases). Input material: naive CD4+ T cells from PBMCs. Subset described: CD45RA+ positively selected. CDR3 nucleotide sequence: TGTGCCAGCAGTTACGGGGGCTATGGCTACACCTTC. It is translated as CASSYGGYGYTF.